This T cell receptor beta chain derives from a study of a mutant IDH1 vaccine in newly diagnosed glioma (dated by TCRdb to the early 2020s). As for the study more broadly: In the chemotherapy-containing groups, vaccination started alongside temozolomide cycles, whereas in patients who had radiotherapy alone it started 4-6 weeks after radiotherapy. Peripheral blood was drawn at six visits: V03 (baseline), V05, V07, V10, V12 and V13. Before enrollment, patients had received standard therapy of radiotherapy alone, temozolomide alone, or radiochemotherapy with temozolomide; most received the combination. Longitudinal TCRB deep sequencing was done for 25 to 30 treated patients, wherever samples were available for exploratory analyses. Of the roughly 30 treated patients, about 62% were male and about 40% were female, and the mean age was 40.4 years. The week-35 safety follow-up was designated visit V12, and the week-47 end of study was designated visit V13.

The paper's findings and limits, for the study overall: Availability determined which PBMC samples were chosen for TCRB deep sequencing. Changes in the top peripheral T cell clonotypes picked up by TCRB sequencing did not appear to be linked to pseudoprogression. According to the authors, sample limitations meant that analyses of patient blood samples could not be reproduced. Immune responses induced by the vaccine were seen in over 80% of patients across multiple MHC alleles.

Libraries were made using the immunoSEQ multiplex PCR assay. The hsTCRB Kit was used according to the manufacturer's protocol to amplify rearranged TCR beta chain sequences. An Illumina MiSeq was used to sequence the TCRB libraries. As for the authors' bioinformatics: The kit vendor's proprietary platform handled demultiplexing, trimming and gene mapping. Entries here come from immuneACCESS through TCRdb and include only in-frame sequences with V and J called. Some clones fail to appear in such tables; in the studies checked, an unresolved V gene covers under half of the shortfall, and the cause of the remainder is unknown. D and trimming were read from the DNA, whereas the V and J calls and clone size are those reported in that table. Counted in this sample were roughly 56,000 clones; over 70% of them appeared once. 5% to 6% of the sample comes from the top ten. The label giving this sample's time point can be read as: week 47, end of study. A 20-mer mutant IDH1 peptide at 300 micrograms in Montanide made up each vaccine dose, which was injected subcutaneously together with topical imiquimod. Patients received eight vaccinations in weeks 1, 3, 5, 7, 11, 15, 19 and 23, corresponding to visits V03 through V10. Newly diagnosed WHO grade 3 or 4 IDH1-mutant astrocytomas showing loss of nuclear ATRX were present in the donors. The samples were drawn from NOA16, a multicentre, single-arm, open-label phase I trial in Germany that tested a mutant IDH1 peptide vaccine in humans for the first time. Genomic DNA for TCRB sequencing was extracted from EDTA blood using the DNeasy Blood and Tissue Kit.

Comment on this clone: Its target antigen remains unknown. No base quality information exists; no much larger clone differs at one position.

The CDR3, from cysteine to phenylalanine, totals 12 residues. The CDR3 DNA has 36 bases and is translated from base 1. V lost 1 base and J lost 6 bases; the stretch between them is 4 bases long. CDR1 MDHEN and CDR2 SYDVKM are derived from the germline V gene. The starting material was PBMCs, obtained from a glioma patient whose treatment included an IDH1 peptide vaccine. The chain links TRBV28 with TRBJ1-5; the D gene assignment is ambiguous. This sequence was found in a man between 50 and 59 years old with glioma. Here the CDR3 is given as CASSLFGQPQHF. The bases are TGTGCCAGCAGTTTATTTGGTCAGCCCCAGCATTTT.